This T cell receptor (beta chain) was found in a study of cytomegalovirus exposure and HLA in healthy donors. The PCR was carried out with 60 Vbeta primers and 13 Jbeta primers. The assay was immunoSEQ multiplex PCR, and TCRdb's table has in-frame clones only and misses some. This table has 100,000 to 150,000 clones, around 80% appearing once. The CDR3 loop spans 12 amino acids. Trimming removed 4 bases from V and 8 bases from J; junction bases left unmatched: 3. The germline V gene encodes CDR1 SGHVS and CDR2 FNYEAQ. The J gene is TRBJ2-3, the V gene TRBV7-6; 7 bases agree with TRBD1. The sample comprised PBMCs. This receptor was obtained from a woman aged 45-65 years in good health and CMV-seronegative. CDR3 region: CASSSYRGTQYF. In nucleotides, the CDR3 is TGTGCCAGCAGCTCCTACAGGGGTACGCAGTATTTT.